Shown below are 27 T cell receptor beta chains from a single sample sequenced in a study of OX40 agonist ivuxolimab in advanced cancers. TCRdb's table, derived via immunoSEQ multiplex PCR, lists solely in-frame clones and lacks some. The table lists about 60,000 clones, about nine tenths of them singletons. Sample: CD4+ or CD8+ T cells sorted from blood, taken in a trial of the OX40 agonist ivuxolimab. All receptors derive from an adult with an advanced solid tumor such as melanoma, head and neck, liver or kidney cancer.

Here the CDR3 reads CASSRGGNTGELFF. The CDR3 DNA reads TGTGCCAGCAGCAGGGGAGGGAACACCGGGGAGCTGTTTTTT. The chain has TRBV7-6 and TRBJ2-2; TRBD2 might be the D (6 bases). CDR3 length: 14 residues. The germline gives CDR1 SGHVS, CDR2 FNYEAQ. The V end was cut by 5 bases, the J end by 1 base, with 8 bases between.

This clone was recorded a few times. In DNA, the CDR3 is TGTGCCAGCAGTTTATACGTAGGGGAGCAGTACTTC. This translates into CASSLYVGEQYF. The chain has TRBV28 and TRBJ2-7; unclear D gene. This CDR3 has 12 amino acids. V gave up 1 base and J gave up 7 bases, with 8 bases separating them. Per germline, CDR1 MDHEN and CDR2 SYDVKM.

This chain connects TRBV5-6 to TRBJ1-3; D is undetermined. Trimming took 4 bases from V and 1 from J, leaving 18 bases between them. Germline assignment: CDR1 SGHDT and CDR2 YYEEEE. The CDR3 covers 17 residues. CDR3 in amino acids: CASSPAAQSLSGNTIYF. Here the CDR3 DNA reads TGTGCCAGCAGCCCCGCTGCCCAGTCTTTATCTGGAAACACCATATATTTT.

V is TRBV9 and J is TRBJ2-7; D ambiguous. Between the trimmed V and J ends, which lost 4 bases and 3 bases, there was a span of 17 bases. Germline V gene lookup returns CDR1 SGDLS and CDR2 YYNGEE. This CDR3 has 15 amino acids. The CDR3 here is CASSLGPQGLYEQYF. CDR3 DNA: TGTGCCAGCAGCCTAGGACCTCAAGGCCTCTACGAGCAGTACTTC.

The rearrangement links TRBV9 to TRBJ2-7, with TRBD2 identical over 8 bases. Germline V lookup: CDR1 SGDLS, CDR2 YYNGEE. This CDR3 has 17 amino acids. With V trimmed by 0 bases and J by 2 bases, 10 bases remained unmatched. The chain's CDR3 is CASSVGGASGLPYEQYF. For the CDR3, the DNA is TGTGCCAGCAGCGTAGGGGGGGCTAGCGGGCTTCCCTACGAGCAGTACTTC. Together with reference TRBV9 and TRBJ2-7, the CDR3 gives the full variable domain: DSGVTQTPKHLITATGQRVTLRCSPRSGDLSVYWYQQSLDQGLQFLIQYYNGEERAKGNILERFSAQQFPDLHSELNLSSLELGDSALYFCASSVGGASGLPYEQYFGPGTRLTVT.

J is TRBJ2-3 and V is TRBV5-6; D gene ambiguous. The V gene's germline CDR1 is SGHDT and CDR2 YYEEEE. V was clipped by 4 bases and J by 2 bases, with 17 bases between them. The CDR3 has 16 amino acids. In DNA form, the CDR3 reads TGTGCCAGCAGCCTGAGACTCCCAATGCCCACAGATACGCAGTATTTT. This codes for CASSLRLPMPTDTQYF.

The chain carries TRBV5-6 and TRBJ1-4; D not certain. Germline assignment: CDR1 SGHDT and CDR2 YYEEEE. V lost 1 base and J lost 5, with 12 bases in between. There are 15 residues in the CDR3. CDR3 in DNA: TGTGCCAGCAGCTTGTTAAGCCGGTGGAATGAAAAACTGTTTTTT. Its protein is CASSLLSRWNEKLFF.

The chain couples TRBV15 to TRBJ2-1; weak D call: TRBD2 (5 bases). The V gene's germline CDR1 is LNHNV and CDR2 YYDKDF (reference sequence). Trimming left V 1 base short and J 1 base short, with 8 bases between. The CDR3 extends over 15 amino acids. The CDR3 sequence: CATSRAGNSYNEQFF. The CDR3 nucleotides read TGTGCCACCAGCAGAGCGGGGAATTCCTACAATGAGCAGTTCTTC.

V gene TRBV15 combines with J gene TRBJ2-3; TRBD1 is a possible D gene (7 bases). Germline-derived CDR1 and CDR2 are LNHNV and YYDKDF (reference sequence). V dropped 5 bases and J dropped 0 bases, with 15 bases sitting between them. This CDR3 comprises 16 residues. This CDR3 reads CATSERRGLSTDTQYF. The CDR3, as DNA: TGTGCCACCAGCGAGAGGAGGGGGCTCAGCACAGATACGCAGTATTTT.

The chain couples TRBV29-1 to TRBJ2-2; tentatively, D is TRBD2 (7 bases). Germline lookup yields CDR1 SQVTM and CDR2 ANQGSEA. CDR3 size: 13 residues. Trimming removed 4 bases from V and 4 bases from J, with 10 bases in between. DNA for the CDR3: TGCAGCGTTGGTCGGGGGGCCACCGGGGAGCTGTTTTTT. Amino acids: CSVGRGATGELFF.

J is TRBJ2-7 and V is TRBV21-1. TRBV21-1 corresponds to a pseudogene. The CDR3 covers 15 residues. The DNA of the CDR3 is TGTGCCAGCAGCAAAGACGGCCGGAACCTTGTCGAGCAGTACTTC. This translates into CASSKDGRNLVEQYF.

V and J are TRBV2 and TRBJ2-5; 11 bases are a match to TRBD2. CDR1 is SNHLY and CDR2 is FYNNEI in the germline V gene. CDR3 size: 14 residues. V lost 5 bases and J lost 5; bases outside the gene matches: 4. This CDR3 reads CASSRLAGRETQYF. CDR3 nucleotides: TGTGCCAGCAGTCGACTAGCGGGACGGGAGACCCAGTACTTC.

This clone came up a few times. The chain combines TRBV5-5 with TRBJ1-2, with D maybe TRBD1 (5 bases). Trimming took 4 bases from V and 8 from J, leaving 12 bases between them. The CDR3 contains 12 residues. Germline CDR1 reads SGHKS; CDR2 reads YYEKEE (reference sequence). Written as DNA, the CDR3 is TGTGCCAGCAGCCCGGGGGTGGGCGGCTACACCTTC. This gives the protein CASSPGVGGYTF.

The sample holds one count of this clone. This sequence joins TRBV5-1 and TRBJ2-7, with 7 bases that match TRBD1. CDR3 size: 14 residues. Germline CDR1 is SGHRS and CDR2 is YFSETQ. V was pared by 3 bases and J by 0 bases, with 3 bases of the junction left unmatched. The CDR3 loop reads CASSYRGPSYEQYF. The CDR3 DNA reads TGCGCCAGCAGCTACAGGGGACCCTCCTACGAGCAGTACTTC.

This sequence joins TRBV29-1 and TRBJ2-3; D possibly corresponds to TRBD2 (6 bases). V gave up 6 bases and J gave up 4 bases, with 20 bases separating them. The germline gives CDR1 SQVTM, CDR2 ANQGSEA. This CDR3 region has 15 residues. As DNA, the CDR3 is TGCAGCGTCAGACTAGGTTCGGTGGGGGCAGATACGCAGTATTTT. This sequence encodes CSVRLGSVGADTQYF.

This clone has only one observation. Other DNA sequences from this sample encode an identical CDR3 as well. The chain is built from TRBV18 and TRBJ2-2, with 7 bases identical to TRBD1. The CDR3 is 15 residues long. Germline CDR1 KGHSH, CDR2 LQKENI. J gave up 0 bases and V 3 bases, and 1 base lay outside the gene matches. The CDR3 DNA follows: TGTGCCAGCTCACCCGGGACAGCGAACACCGGGGAGCTGTTTTTT. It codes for CASSPGTANTGELFF.

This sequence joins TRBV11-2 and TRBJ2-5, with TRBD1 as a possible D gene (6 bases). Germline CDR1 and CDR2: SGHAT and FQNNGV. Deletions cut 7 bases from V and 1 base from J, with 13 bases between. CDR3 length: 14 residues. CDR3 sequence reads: CASTEGGFQETQYF. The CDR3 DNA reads TGTGCCAGCACCGAAGGGGGTTTCCAAGAGACCCAGTACTTC.

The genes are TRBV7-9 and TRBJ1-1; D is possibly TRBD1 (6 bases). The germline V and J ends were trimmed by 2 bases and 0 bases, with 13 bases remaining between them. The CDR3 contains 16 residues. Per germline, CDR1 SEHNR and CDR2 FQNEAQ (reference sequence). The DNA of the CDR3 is TGTGCCAGCAGCTTAAGTTTAGGGGGGATGAACACTGAAGCTTTCTTT. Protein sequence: CASSLSLGGMNTEAFF.

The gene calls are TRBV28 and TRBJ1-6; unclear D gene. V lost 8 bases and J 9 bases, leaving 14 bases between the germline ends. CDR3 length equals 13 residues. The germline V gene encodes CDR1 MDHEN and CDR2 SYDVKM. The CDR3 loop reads CASVPGVGSPLHF. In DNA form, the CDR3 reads TGTGCCAGCGTTCCCGGGGTGGGTTCACCCCTCCACTTT.

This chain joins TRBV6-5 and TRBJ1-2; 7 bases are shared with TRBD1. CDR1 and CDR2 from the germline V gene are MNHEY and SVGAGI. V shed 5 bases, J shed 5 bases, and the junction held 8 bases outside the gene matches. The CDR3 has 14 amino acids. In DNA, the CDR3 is TGTGCCAGCAGTGAACCGGGACAGAGATATGGCTACACCTTC. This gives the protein CASSEPGQRYGYTF.

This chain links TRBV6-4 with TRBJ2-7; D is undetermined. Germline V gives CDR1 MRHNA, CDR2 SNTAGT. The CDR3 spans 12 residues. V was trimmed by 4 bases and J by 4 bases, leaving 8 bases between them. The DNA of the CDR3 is TGTGCCAGCAGTGTTACACCGTACGAGCAGTACTTC. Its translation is CASSVTPYEQYF.

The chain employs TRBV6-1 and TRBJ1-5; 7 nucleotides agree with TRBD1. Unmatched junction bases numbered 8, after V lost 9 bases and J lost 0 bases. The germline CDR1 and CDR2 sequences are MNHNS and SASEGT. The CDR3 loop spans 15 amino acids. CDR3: CASSQGFYSNQPQHF. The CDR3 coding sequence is TGTGCCAGTTCACAGGGGTTCTATAGCAATCAGCCCCAGCATTTT.

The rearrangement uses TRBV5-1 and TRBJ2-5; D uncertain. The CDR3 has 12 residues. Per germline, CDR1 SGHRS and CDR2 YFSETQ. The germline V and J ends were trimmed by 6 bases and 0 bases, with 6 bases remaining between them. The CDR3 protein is CASTRNQETQYF. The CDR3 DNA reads TGCGCCAGCACCCGGAACCAAGAGACCCAGTACTTC. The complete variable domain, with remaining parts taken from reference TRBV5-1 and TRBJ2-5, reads KAGVTQTPRYLIKTRGQQVTLSCSPISGHRSVSWYQQTPGQGLQFLFEYFSETQRNKGNFPGRFSGRQFSNSRSEMNVSTLELGDSALYLCASTRNQETQYFGPGTRLLVL.

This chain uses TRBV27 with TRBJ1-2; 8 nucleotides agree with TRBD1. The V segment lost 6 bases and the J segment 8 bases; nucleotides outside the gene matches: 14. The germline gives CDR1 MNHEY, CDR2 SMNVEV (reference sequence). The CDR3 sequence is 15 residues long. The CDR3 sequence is CASRMTGDPRGGYTF. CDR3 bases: TGTGCCAGCAGGATGACAGGGGACCCGCGAGGGGGCTACACCTTC.

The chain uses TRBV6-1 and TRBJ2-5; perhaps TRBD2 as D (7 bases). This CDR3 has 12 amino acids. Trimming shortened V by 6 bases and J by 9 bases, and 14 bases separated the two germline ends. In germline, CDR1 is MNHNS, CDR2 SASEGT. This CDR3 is CASREGGEAQYF. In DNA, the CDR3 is TGTGCCAGCAGGGAGGGGGGGGAGGCCCAGTACTTC.

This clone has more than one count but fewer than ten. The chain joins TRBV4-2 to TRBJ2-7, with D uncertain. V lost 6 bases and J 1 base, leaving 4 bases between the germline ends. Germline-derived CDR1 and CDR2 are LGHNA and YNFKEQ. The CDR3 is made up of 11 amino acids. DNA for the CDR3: TGTGCCAGCAGGTCATCCTACGAGCAGTACTTC. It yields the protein CASRSSYEQYF.

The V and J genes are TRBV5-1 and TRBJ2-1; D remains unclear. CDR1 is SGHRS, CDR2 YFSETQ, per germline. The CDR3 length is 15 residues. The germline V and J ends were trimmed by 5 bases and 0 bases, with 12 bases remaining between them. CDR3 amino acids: CASSPMTGSYNEQFF. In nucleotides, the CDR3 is TGCGCCAGCAGTCCTATGACTGGCTCCTACAATGAGCAGTTCTTC.